The next 25 T cell receptor beta chains were all read from a single sample in a study of blood T cell repertoires in COVID-19. Libraries were prepared by immunoSEQ multiplex PCR; TCRdb keeps only in-frame clonotypes and omits some of them. This table has roughly 79,000 clones, 84% appearing once. Sequencing was carried out using peripheral blood. The source is a man between 45 and 60 years old with acute or convalescent COVID-19.

The J gene is TRBJ2-1, the V gene TRBV11-2, with 11 bases matching TRBD2. V lost 1 base to trimming and J lost 6 bases; unmatched junction nucleotides: 11. The CDR3 totals 18 residues. The germline V gene has CDR1 SGHAT and CDR2 FQNNGV. CDR3 DNA: TGTGCCAGCAGCTTAGGCGCAGGAGTAGCGGGAGGGGCCAATGAGCAGTTCTTC. Residues: CASSLGAGVAGGANEQFF.

The chain is built from TRBV6-5 and TRBJ1-1; TRBD1 aligns across 8 bases. V shed 6 bases and J 0 bases; nucleotides not matched to a gene: 6. The CDR3 has 15 amino acids. Germline V gives CDR1 MNHEY, CDR2 SVGAGI. The CDR3 loop reads CASRGMTGVNTEAFF. CDR3 coding DNA: TGTGCCAGCAGGGGCATGACAGGGGTGAACACTGAAGCTTTCTTT.

This clone has only one observation. The V gene is TRBV27, the J gene TRBJ1-5, with TRBD1 matching 7 bases. The CDR3 spans 14 residues. Trimming took 2 bases from V and 4 from J; bases not matched to a gene: 2. Germline V gene sequence: CDR1 MNHEY, CDR2 SMNVEV (reference sequence). The CDR3 DNA reads as TGTGCCAGCAGTTTACAGGGACAGAATCAGCCCCAGCATTTT. Protein product: CASSLQGQNQPQHF.

The CDR3 here is CATSDPLRTGVGLGANEQFF. CDR3 sequence (DNA): TGTGCCACCAGTGATCCCTTACGGACAGGGGTTGGCCTTGGGGCCAATGAGCAGTTCTTC. The chain recombines TRBV24-1 with TRBJ2-1, with 9 bases identical to TRBD1. CDR1 KGHDR and CDR2 SFDVKD come from the germline V gene. This CDR3 comprises 20 residues. V lost 3 bases to trimming and J lost 6 bases; unmatched junction nucleotides: 20.

The V call is TRBV27, the J call TRBJ2-7; 10 bases line up with TRBD2. The V gene end was trimmed by 4 bases and the J gene end by 3 bases; junction bases not matched to a gene: 0. The CDR3 loop spans 13 amino acids. CDR1 is MNHEY and CDR2 is SMNVEV in the germline V gene (reference sequence). The CDR3 DNA reads as TGTGCCAGCAGTTGGACTAGCGGCTACGAGCAGTACTTC. It encodes CASSWTSGYEQYF.

The chain couples TRBV19 to TRBJ2-3; the D is unclear. V lost 4 bases to trimming and J lost 3 bases, with 8 bases between them. Germline-derived CDR1 and CDR2 are LNHDA and SQIVND (reference sequence). There are 13 residues in the CDR3. The CDR3 loop is CASSTQRTDTQYF. In nucleotides, the CDR3 is TGTGCCAGTAGTACGCAGAGGACAGATACGCAGTATTTT.

This rearrangement joins TRBV4-3 to TRBJ2-7; TRBD2 matches at 7 bases. Losses at the gene ends were 5 bases for V and 2 bases for J; bases not matched to a gene: 3. Germline lookup yields CDR1 LGHNA and CDR2 YSLEER. The CDR3 has 13 amino acids. The CDR3 nucleotides read TGCGCCAGCAGCGAGCGGGGCGCCTACGAGCAGTACTTC. It specifies CASSERGAYEQYF.

Here the CDR3 DNA reads TGTGCCAGCAGAGTACTAGCGGGAGGCAACAATGAGCAGTTCTTC. It specifies CASRVLAGGNNEQFF. The rearrangement joins TRBV6-5 to TRBJ2-1; 12 nucleotides align to TRBD2. Germline-derived CDR1 and CDR2 are MNHEY and SVGAGI. The CDR3 is 15 residues long. The trim removed 6 bases at V and 5 bases at J, leaving 5 bases unmatched.

Comment on this clone: The same CDR3 also results from other DNA sequences found in this sample. The chain carries TRBV11-2 and TRBJ1-4, with a weak D call TRBD1 (6 bases). Germline CDR1 reads SGHAT; CDR2 reads FQNNGV. The CDR3 is made up of 12 amino acids. With 6 bases removed from V and 5 bases from J, the gap between germline ends came to 7 bases. For the CDR3, the DNA is TGTGCCAGCAGTACAGGGAATGAAAAACTGTTTTTT. It yields the protein CASSTGNEKLFF. The full variable domain, with the rest looked up from reference TRBV11-2 and TRBJ1-4, is EAGVAQSPRYKIIEKRQSVAFWCNPISGHATLYWYQQILGQGPKLLIQFQNNGVVDDSQLPKDRFSAERLKGVDSTLKIQPAKLEDSAVYLCASSTGNEKLFFGSGTQLSVL.

As DNA, the CDR3 is TGTGCCAGCAGCCAAGTAAGGAGCGGGGAGAATGAGCAGTTCTTC. As protein: CASSQVRSGENEQFF. V is TRBV4-2 and J is TRBJ2-1, with TRBD2 identical over 7 bases. V gave up 1 base and J gave up 7 bases; unmatched junction bases: 7. In germline, CDR1 is LGHNA, CDR2 YNFKEQ. CDR3 length equals 15 residues.

The rearrangement links TRBV27 to TRBJ2-1; TRBD2 matches at 7 bases. Germline values: CDR1 MNHEY, CDR2 SMNVEV (reference sequence). The CDR3 is 12 amino acids. Trimming at V came to 5 bases and at J to 7 bases, leaving 2 bases not matched to a gene. The CDR3 region is CASSSGVNEQFF. The CDR3 bases are TGTGCCAGCAGTAGCGGGGTAAATGAGCAGTTCTTC.

This clone was detected only a few times. This chain uses TRBV7-6 with TRBJ2-3, with D maybe TRBD2 (6 bases). V lost 4 bases, J lost 3 bases, and 23 bases lay in between. Germline V gene data show CDR1 as SGHVS and CDR2 as FNYEAQ. The CDR3 totals 18 residues. CDR3 DNA sequence: TGTGCCAGCAGCTATCACGGGACGGGAGTAGGGGTTACAGATACGCAGTATTTT. Translated: CASSYHGTGVGVTDTQYF.

The chain carries TRBV25-1 and TRBJ2-2, with TRBD2 matching over 10 bases. V lost 5 bases, J lost 1 base, and 1 base stayed unmatched. CDR1 and CDR2 from the germline V gene are MGHDK and SYGVNS. CDR3 length: 15 amino acids. The CDR3 DNA sequence: TGTGCCAGCAGTAGGACTAGCGGGAACACCGGGGAGCTGTTTTTT. Its protein product is CASSRTSGNTGELFF.

The gene calls are TRBV19 and TRBJ1-3; TRBD1 is a possible D gene (5 bases). Germline V lookup: CDR1 LNHDA, CDR2 SQIVND (reference sequence). Trimming left V 7 bases short and J 2 bases short, with 15 bases between. The CDR3 extends over 15 amino acids. CDR3: CASMGGLTPGNTIYF. DNA for the CDR3: TGTGCCAGTATGGGGGGGTTAACTCCTGGAAACACCATATATTTT.

The genes are TRBV30 and TRBJ2-6; D unresolved. Trimming removed 4 bases from V and 4 bases from J, with 8 bases in between. Germline lookup yields CDR1 GTSNPN and CDR2 SVGIG (reference sequence). The length of the CDR3 is 13 residues. The CDR3 sequence is CAWIHSGANVLTF. CDR3 sequence (DNA): TGTGCCTGGATCCACTCGGGGGCCAACGTCCTGACTTTC.

The V gene is TRBV13, the J gene TRBJ2-7; 9 nucleotides match TRBD1. From germline, CDR1 is PRHDT and CDR2 FYEKMQ (reference sequence). The CDR3 consists of 16 residues. V shed 5 bases and J 3 bases; nucleotides not matched to a gene: 11. The CDR3 protein is CASSAKYRGPIYEQYF. The CDR3 nucleotides are TGTGCCAGCAGCGCAAAGTACAGGGGGCCTATCTACGAGCAGTACTTC. Variable domain in full (rest from reference TRBV13 and TRBJ2-7): AAGVIQSPRHLIKEKRETATLKCYPIPRHDTVYWYQQGPGQDPQFLISFYEKMQSDKGSIPDRFSAQQFSDYHSELNMSSLELGDSALYFCASSAKYRGPIYEQYFGPGTRLTVT.

The chain combines TRBV7-2 with TRBJ2-7; possible D gene TRBD2, 7 bases. Germline CDR1 reads SGHTA; CDR2 reads FQGNSA. The V gene lost 4 bases and the J gene lost 4 bases, with 14 bases spanning the gap. This CDR3 region has 14 residues. CDR3: CASSSAAGAYEQYF. The CDR3 DNA follows: TGTGCCAGCAGCTCCGCGGCGGGGGCATACGAGCAGTACTTC. The complete variable domain, with remaining parts taken from reference TRBV7-2 and TRBJ2-7, reads GAGVSQSPSNKVTEKGKDVELRCDPISGHTALYWYRQSLGQGLEFLIYFQGNSAPDKSGLPSDRFSAERTGGSVSTLTIQRTQQEDSAVYLCASSSAAGAYEQYFGPGTRLTVT.

This chain joins TRBV14 and TRBJ2-1, with 7 nucleotides matching TRBD2. From germline, CDR1 is SGHDN and CDR2 FVKESK. The CDR3 has 16 residues. The trim removed 4 bases at V and 7 bases at J, leaving 13 bases unmatched. In DNA, the CDR3 is TGTGCCAGCAGCCCCCTCGTAGGCGGGAGAAGTAATGAGCAGTTCTTC. Residues: CASSPLVGGRSNEQFF.

The J gene is TRBJ2-1, the V gene TRBV3-1 (or the pseudogene TRBV3-2); 10 bases map to TRBD2. The V gene end was trimmed by 2 bases and the J gene end by 8 bases; junction bases not matched to a gene: 12. This CDR3 comprises 17 residues. CDR1 and CDR2 from the germline V gene are LGHDT and YNNKEL (reference sequence). The CDR3 is CASSQWAASGSKDEQFF. CDR3 DNA: TGTGCCAGCAGCCAATGGGCGGCTAGCGGGAGTAAGGATGAGCAGTTCTTC.

This clone has just a few counts. Other DNA sequences in the sample encode the same CDR3. This chain uses TRBV12-3 or TRBV12-4 with TRBJ1-2; D unresolved. V shed 4 bases and J shed 4 bases, with 7 bases lying between them. CDR3 length: 12 residues. The chain's CDR3 is CASSSPGYGYTF. CDR3 sequence (DNA): TGTGCCAGCAGTTCGCCCGGCTATGGCTACACCTTC.

The chain carries TRBV7-2 and TRBJ1-2, with D perhaps TRBD1 (5 bases). V lost 4 bases and J 8 bases, leaving 14 bases between the germline ends. This CDR3 spans 13 amino acids. The germline CDR1 and CDR2 sequences are SGHTA and FQGNSA. CDR3 nucleotides: TGTGCCAGCAGCTATACTGGGGCGGGGGGCTACACCTTC. Translated: CASSYTGAGGYTF.

The chain recombines TRBV10-1 with TRBJ2-5, with D possibly TRBD2 on 6 matching bases. Germline V gene sequence: CDR1 WNHNN, CDR2 SYGVQD (reference sequence). The ends were cut back, 5 bases at V and 2 bases at J, with 12 bases in the middle. The CDR3 runs to 14 residues. The CDR3 spells CASSLSGPQETQYF. The DNA for the CDR3 is TGCGCCAGCAGTTTAAGCGGGCCGCAAGAGACCCAGTACTTC.

This chain connects TRBV28 to TRBJ1-2; the D gene is possibly TRBD1 (5 bases). V gave up 7 bases and J gave up 7 bases, with 13 bases separating them. Germline V gives CDR1 MDHEN, CDR2 SYDVKM. The CDR3 consists of 12 residues. The chain's CDR3 is CASTPGVGGYTF. In nucleotides, the CDR3 is TGTGCCAGCACCCCGGGGGTAGGTGGCTACACCTTC.

The chain couples TRBV20-1 to TRBJ1-2; TRBD1 agrees at 7 bases. The length of the CDR3 is 11 residues. The V gene end was trimmed by 6 bases and the J gene end by 6 bases; junction bases not matched to a gene: 4. The germline gives CDR1 DFQATT, CDR2 SNEGSKA (reference sequence). The DNA for the CDR3 is TGCAGTGCCACAGGGGCCCATGGCTACACCTTC. This gives the protein CSATGAHGYTF.

J is TRBJ2-5 and V is TRBV6-2 or TRBV6-3, with 12 bases fitting TRBD2. Germline V gives CDR1 MNHEY, CDR2 SVGEGT. The J segment lost 5 bases and the V segment lost 6 bases, leaving 13 bases of the junction unmatched. The CDR3 spans 17 residues. Written as DNA, the CDR3 is TGTGCCAGCAGCTCCGGACTAGCGGGGCTTCCAAGGGAGACCCAGTACTTC. As protein: CASSSGLAGLPRETQYF.